The clone carrying this T cell receptor beta chain is classed as medium-sized. The antigen is undetermined. The data are from a study of cytomegalovirus exposure and HLA in healthy donors. Broader study findings: V- and J-gene trimming of TCR beta was linked (in a later analysis) to a missense DCLRE1C variant. Productive rates of about 87% or about 30% were seen for most TCR beta V segments in an earlier analysis. Rare TCR sequences predominated, though certain public TCRs were found in many donors.

The PCR ran on 60 Vbeta and 13 Jbeta primers. Some clones are missing from TCRdb's copy, which holds only in-frame ones; the method was immunoSEQ multiplex PCR. This table has approximately 150,000 clones, around 80% appearing once. Germline values: CDR1 LNHDA, CDR2 SQIVND (reference sequence). Trimming took off 7 bases at V and 4 bases at J, with 19 bases between the two ends. The CDR3 loop spans 15 amino acids. The clonotype originates from a man younger than 35 in good health and CMV-seropositive. The specimen was PBMCs. The V gene is TRBV19, the J gene TRBJ1-1; the D gene is possibly TRBD1 (6 bases). In DNA form, the CDR3 reads TGTGCCAGTACCCAGGGGATAGGAGAGGGCACTGAAGCTTTCTTT. This translates into CASTQGIGEGTEAFF.